Listed here are 2 T cell receptor beta chains from one sample, sequenced in a study of cytomegalovirus exposure and HLA in healthy donors. PCR involved 60 Vbeta and 13 Jbeta primers. Clones were sequenced by immunoSEQ multiplex PCR, and TCRdb holds only the in-frame ones, with some missing. The table lists approximately 160,000 clones, roughly four fifths of them singletons, with around 0.91% in the top ten. Sequencing used PBMCs. Receptor source: a girl aged 2-15 years in good health and CMV-seropositive.

CDR3 protein: CASSHVQGDGYTF. CDR3 DNA sequence: TGTGCCAGTAGCCATGTACAGGGAGATGGCTACACCTTC. The chain is built from TRBV19 and TRBJ1-2, with a tentative D call TRBD1 (6 bases). Germline loops: CDR1 LNHDA, CDR2 SQIVND (reference sequence). This CDR3 is built from 13 residues. With 6 bases removed from V and 6 bases from J, the gap between germline ends came to 14 bases.

Concerning this clone: The junction and the germline gene differ at one end; a read error may be behind it. V and J are TRBV5-4 and TRBJ2-1; tentative D call: TRBD2 (6 bases). The CDR3 has 11 amino acids. Germline V gene data show CDR1 as SGHNT and CDR2 as YYREEE (reference sequence). DNA for the CDR3: TGTGCCAGCAGCTTGGGGCTAGCGATCATCTTC. Protein: CASSLGLAIIF.